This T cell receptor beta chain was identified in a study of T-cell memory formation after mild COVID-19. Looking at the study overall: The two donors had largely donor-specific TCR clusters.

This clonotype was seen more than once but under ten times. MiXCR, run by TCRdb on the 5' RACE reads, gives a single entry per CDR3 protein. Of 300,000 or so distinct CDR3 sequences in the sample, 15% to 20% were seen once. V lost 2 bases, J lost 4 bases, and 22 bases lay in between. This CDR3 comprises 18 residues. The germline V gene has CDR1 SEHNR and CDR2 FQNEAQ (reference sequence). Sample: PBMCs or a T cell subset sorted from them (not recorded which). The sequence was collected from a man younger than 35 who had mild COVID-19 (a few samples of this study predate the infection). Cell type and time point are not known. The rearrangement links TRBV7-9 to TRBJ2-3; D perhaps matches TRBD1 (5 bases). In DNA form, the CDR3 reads TGTGCCAGCAGCTTAATTTCCCGACCCAGGGTGGTCCCAGATACGCAGTATTTT. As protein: CASSLISRPRVVPDTQYF.